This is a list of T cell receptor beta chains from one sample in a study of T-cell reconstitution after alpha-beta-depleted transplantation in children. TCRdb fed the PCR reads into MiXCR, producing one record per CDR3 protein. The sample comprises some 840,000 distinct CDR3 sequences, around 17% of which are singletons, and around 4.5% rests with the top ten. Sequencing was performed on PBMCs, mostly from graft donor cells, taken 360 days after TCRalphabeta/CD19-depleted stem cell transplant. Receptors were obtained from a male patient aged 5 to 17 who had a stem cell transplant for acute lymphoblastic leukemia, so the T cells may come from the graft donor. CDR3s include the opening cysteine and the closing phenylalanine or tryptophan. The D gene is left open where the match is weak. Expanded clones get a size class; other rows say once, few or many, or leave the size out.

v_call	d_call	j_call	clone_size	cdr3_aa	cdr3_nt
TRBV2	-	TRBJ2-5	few	CASSEASVQETQYF	TGTGCCAGCAGTGAAGCGTCGGTCCAAGAGACCCAGTACTTC
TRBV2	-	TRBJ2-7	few	CASRDLSSYEQYF	TGTGCCAGCAGGGACCTCAGCTCCTACGAGCAGTACTTC
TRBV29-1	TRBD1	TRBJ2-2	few	CSVDTGQGTGELFF	TGCAGCGTTGATACCGGACAGGGCACCGGGGAGCTGTTTTTT
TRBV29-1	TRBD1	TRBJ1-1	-	CSVPLTGPEAFF	TGCAGCGTTCCGCTGACAGGGCCTGAAGCTTTCTTT
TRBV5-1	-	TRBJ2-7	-	CASSGSVGFRGYEQYF	TGCGCCAGCAGTGGGTCCGTCGGCTTTAGGGGCTACGAGCAGTACTTC
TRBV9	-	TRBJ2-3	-	CASSSPLSGTPKADTQYF	TGTGCCAGCAGCTCACCCCTTTCCGGGACTCCAAAGGCAGATACGCAGTATTTT
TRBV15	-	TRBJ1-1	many	CATSDTRQHTEAFF	TGTGCCACCAGCGATACTAGACAGCACACTGAAGCTTTCTTT
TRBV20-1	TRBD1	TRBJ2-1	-	CSARVPPGQGVSGSEGNEQFF	TGCAGTGCTAGAGTTCCCCCGGGACAGGGGGTGAGCGGGAGTGAAGGCAATGAGCAGTTCTTC
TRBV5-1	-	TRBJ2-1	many	CASSRDRNEQFF	TGCGCCAGCAGTAGGGACCGGAATGAGCAGTTCTTC
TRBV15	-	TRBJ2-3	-	CATSRVVGDTQYF	TGTGCCACCAGCAGAGTTGTGGGTGATACGCAGTATTTT